The source of this T cell receptor (beta chain) is a study of blood T cell repertoires in COVID-19. Study-level background: The analysed material was cDNA or gDNA that came from T cells, B-cell-depleted T cells, or PBMCs.

This clone was seen just once. The assay was immunoSEQ multiplex PCR, and TCRdb's table has in-frame clones only and misses some. The repertoire holds about 250,000 clones, with about 88% as singletons. Sequenced: peripheral blood. The sequence was obtained from a woman in her 40s who had recovered from COVID-19.

The CDR3 DNA reads TGTGCCAGTAGTGCGGCCCGGGACAGTCAAGAGACCCAGTACTTC. This gives the protein CASSAARDSQETQYF. The V and J genes are TRBV19 and TRBJ2-5; 7 bases align to TRBD1. This CDR3 is built from 15 residues. The germline CDR1 and CDR2 sequences are LNHDA and SQIVND (reference sequence). J lost 2 bases, V lost 5 bases, and 8 bases had no gene match.